Listed here are 4 T cell receptor beta chains from one sample, sequenced in a study of T-cell memory formation after mild COVID-19. TCRdb redid the calling of the 5' RACE reads with MiXCR, one entry per CDR3 protein. Here the sample spans about 560,000 distinct CDR3 sequences, 15% to 20% being singletons. What was sequenced was PBMCs or a T cell subset sorted from them (not recorded which). The source of these receptors is an adult woman who had mild COVID-19 (a few samples of this study predate the infection). Cell type and time point are not known.

The chain combines TRBV18 with TRBJ2-3; 11 bases map to TRBD2. The CDR3 is 18 amino acids. Losses at the gene ends were 3 bases for V and 0 bases for J; bases not matched to a gene: 8. Germline V gene data show CDR1 as KGHSH and CDR2 as LQKENI. CDR3 sequence: CASSPALGLAASTDTQYF. In DNA form, the CDR3 reads TGTGCCAGCTCACCCGCTTTGGGACTAGCGGCTAGCACAGATACGCAGTATTTT.

The chain has TRBV11-2 and TRBJ2-3; no clear D gene. This CDR3 has 13 amino acids. With 3 bases removed from V and 5 bases from J, the gap between germline ends came to 9 bases. Germline loops: CDR1 SGHAT, CDR2 FQNNGV. The CDR3 nucleotides read TGTGCCAGCAGCTTTCTATTTGTAGATACGCAGTATTTT. It yields the protein CASSFLFVDTQYF.

V usage is TRBV12-3 or TRBV12-4 and J usage is TRBJ2-1; a weak D match, TRBD2 (6 bases). V gave up 4 bases and J gave up 4 bases, with 11 bases separating them. The CDR3 spans 14 residues. CDR3 in DNA: TGTGCCAGCAGTTCCAGGGCGGGATACAATGAGCAGTTCTTC. This translates into CASSSRAGYNEQFF.

This clonotype has only a few counts. This chain links TRBV15 with TRBJ2-7; maybe TRBD1 (5 bases). The germline V gene encodes CDR1 LNHNV and CDR2 YYDKDF (reference sequence). V lost 0 bases and J lost 8, with 26 bases in between. This CDR3 comprises 18 residues. CDR3 bases: TGTGCCACCAGCAGAGAGAGACACCTGTTAAACAGGCGGTTAAAGCAGTACTTC. It yields the protein CATSRERHLLNRRLKQYF.